A single T cell receptor beta chain is shown here with its context. Its antigen remains unidentified. No qualities accompany the bases; no much larger clone lies one base away. Stable Graves' hyperthyroidism was defined as the absence of progression to ophthalmopathy over 18 months of follow-up. Hyperthyroidism patients were aged 18 to 65 years and newly diagnosed, with disease duration of less than 2 months. Patients with uncontrolled infections, other autoimmune diseases, pregnancy or lactation were excluded. Clinical symptoms, serum thyroxine and TRAb, thyroid ultrasound, and orbital computed tomography formed the basis for the diagnoses. Ficoll-Paque density gradient centrifugation was used to isolate PBMCs from around 9.1 ml of fresh peripheral blood. Trizol reagent was used to extract total RNA, and RNA quality was then checked on an Agilent 2100 Bioanalyzer. The data were obtained in a study of T cells in Graves' hyperthyroidism and ophthalmopathy (dated by TCRdb to between 2017 and 2020). With regard to the full study: Peripheral blood was sampled at the time of initial diagnosis, prior to any treatment. TCR V-J signatures able to tell the groups apart were searched for in a discovery cohort of 95 or so patients, of whom over 40 had Graves' ophthalmopathy and about 60 had stable Graves' hyperthyroidism. Prospective prediction of ophthalmopathy was tested in an independent validation cohort consisting of roughly 20 hyperthyroidism patients and 15 to 17 patients who later progressed to ophthalmopathy. The 100 discovery patients were randomly split 7:3 into training and test sets. The study also compared thyroid tissue and blood T-cell repertoires from about 6 Graves' hyperthyroidism patients. After sampling, hyperthyroidism patients received methimazole starting at 30 mg daily, and ophthalmopathy patients received high-dose intravenous methylprednisolone. According to the paper, TCR Vbeta CDR3 sequencing was carried out on about 140 peripheral blood samples, which came from more than 40 ophthalmopathy, 80 or so hyperthyroidism and roughly 17 progressor patients. The research as a whole found: In validation, progression to ophthalmopathy was predicted by the model with 70.59% sensitivity and approximately 78% specificity, a median of roughly 6 months before onset. Most expanded thyroid clonotypes (frequency above 0.001) were also detected in blood, suggesting blood repertoires may reflect thyroid immune responses. Sample size was not statistically predetermined, and investigators were not blinded to group allocation. A 13 V-J signature model separated ophthalmopathy from stable hyperthyroidism, with about 90% sensitivity and roughly 82% specificity in cross-validation and 80%/75% in testing.

TCR beta CDR3 regions were amplified from RNA transcripts. For the first round of RT-PCR on the TCR CDR3, the HTBI primer set was used together with the Qiagen OneStep RT-PCR kit. Libraries were constructed in a second round of multiplex PCR, after which size selection and purification were performed. Libraries were sequenced paired-end with 100 bp reads on an Illumina HiSeq2000. As for how the authors treated the data: Raw data were processed with SOAPnuke, discarding reads with adapters, uncalled bases, mean Phred below 15, or no exact constant-primer or identifier match. COPE v1.2.5 was used to merge the high-quality paired reads, and each unique nucleotide sequence was defined as a clonotype. Clonotypes were aligned to IMGT TRBV, TRBD and TRBJ reference segments using MiTCR v1.1. Only V-J combinations with frequency above 0.0001, covering 99.2% of repertoires, were analysed. The TCS score was defined as F50 (clonal expansion) divided by E x V (chaos), with BLOSUM62-based TCRdist calculated between CDR3 peptides within each V-J. Welch's t-statistics and random forest reduced some 510 V-J features to roughly 13, which were used in a naive Bayes classifier (R e1071). The raw public data were reprocessed by TCRdb itself: fastp quality trimming at Q25, MiXCR clonotype calling, in-frame beta chains only. Records with the same CDR3 protein are collapsed into one entry carrying the most frequent genes and DNA. Clone size and V and J calls follow TCRdb, not the original study. Counted in this sample were approximately 710,000 distinct CDR3 sequences; 17% of them appeared once. The top ten clonotypes cover roughly 15% of the sample.

V has 6 bases trimmed and J has 9 bases trimmed; junction bases matching no gene number 11. CDR1 and CDR2 are drawn from the germline V gene (reference sequence): SGHAT, FQDESV. The CDR3 has 14 amino acids, counting the end cysteine and phenylalanine. Kept here is only the CDR3 DNA, which spans 42 bases and is read in frame from base 1. The chain joins TRBV11-1 to TRBJ1-1; 9 bases in between match TRBD1. The clonotype originates from a man aged 45-65 years with Graves' hyperthyroidism. The sequencing input was blood. The CDR3 protein is CASSPGQGLRKAFF. The DNA reads TGTGCCAGCAGTCCGGGACAGGGCCTCCGCAAAGCTTTCTTT.